This TCR beta chain derives from a study of T-cell memory formation after mild COVID-19. Study conclusions and caveats: Clones that shrank (day 15 to 85) were balanced CD4/CD8, whereas later expanders leaned CD4+.

Using its own MiXCR run on the 5' RACE reads, TCRdb lists one record per CDR3 protein. The repertoire holds under 400,000 distinct CDR3 sequences, with around 28% as singletons. This CDR3 spans 15 amino acids. The V and J ends lost 3 bases and 3 bases, in that order; junction bases with no gene match: 4. CDR1 is SSHAT and CDR2 is FNYEAQ in the germline V gene (reference sequence). The table lists this clonotype with a few counts. Antigen unknown. The sequencing input was PBMCs or a T cell subset sorted from them (not recorded which). The origin of this receptor is an adult woman who had mild COVID-19 (a few samples of this study predate the infection). Cell type and time point are not known. The chain joins TRBV7-7 to TRBJ2-7, with TRBD1 matching over 11 bases. CDR3 region: CASSFGQGAIYEQYF. In DNA, the CDR3 is TGTGCCAGCAGCTTCGGACAGGGGGCTATCTACGAGCAGTACTTC.